This passage covers 17 T cell receptor beta chains from one sample sequenced in a study of a mutant IDH1 vaccine in newly diagnosed glioma. Indicated time point: baseline, week 1 (first vaccination visit). Documented treatment: pre-vaccination baseline after standard-of-care therapy. TCRdb's table, derived via immunoSEQ multiplex PCR, lists solely in-frame clones and lacks some. The sample carries about 46,000 clones, 86% recorded once. Here the sequenced sample was PBMCs, taken from a glioma patient treated with radiotherapy, temozolomide or both. The receptor source for this set is a man aged 35 to 55 with glioma.

This sequence joins TRBV19 and TRBJ1-2; a weak D match, TRBD1 (6 bases). The CDR3 runs to 11 residues. V lost 6 bases, J lost 7 bases, and 9 bases lay in between. The germline CDR1 and CDR2 sequences are LNHDA and SQIVND (reference sequence). CDR3 sequence: CASSTRGGYTF. The DNA of the CDR3 is TGTGCCAGTAGCACCAGGGGTGGCTACACCTTC.

The rearrangement uses TRBV5-4 and TRBJ2-5; 10 bases are a match to TRBD2. Germline V gene lookup returns CDR1 SGHNT and CDR2 YYREEE (reference sequence). After removal of 3 bases from V and 2 bases from J, the junction contained 7 bases not matched to a gene. This CDR3 has 16 amino acids. The CDR3 DNA sequence: TGTGCCAGCAGCTGGGCTAGCGGGAGAGCTCAAGAGACCCAGTACTTC. Its protein product is CASSWASGRAQETQYF.

The CDR3 DNA follows: TGTGCCAGCAGCACCCAGACAGGTATGAACACTGAAGCTTTCTTT. It specifies CASSTQTGMNTEAFF. This chain connects TRBV7-2 to TRBJ1-1; TRBD1 might be the D (6 bases). The germline V gene encodes CDR1 SGHTA and CDR2 FQGNSA. The CDR3 runs to 15 residues. Trimming pared 5 bases from V and 0 bases from J, leaving 13 bases between.

This CDR3 reads CASSLQAGGHNEQFF. DNA for the CDR3: TGTGCCAGCAGCCTGCAAGCCGGGGGGCACAATGAGCAGTTCTTC. The chain employs TRBV5-4 and TRBJ2-1; TRBD2 might be the D (7 bases). Per germline, CDR1 SGHNT and CDR2 YYREEE (reference sequence). Trimming took off 4 bases at V and 5 bases at J, with 16 bases between the two ends. This CDR3 is 15 amino acids long.

The chain uses TRBV27 and TRBJ1-1; 8 positions match TRBD1. The CDR3 length is 14 residues. After removal of 7 bases from V and 4 bases from J, the junction contained 8 bases not matched to a gene. The V gene's germline CDR1 is MNHEY and CDR2 SMNVEV (reference sequence). The CDR3 here is CASTETGVGTEAFF. In nucleotides, the CDR3 is TGTGCCAGCACGGAGACAGGGGTGGGCACTGAAGCTTTCTTT.

This rearrangement joins TRBV27 to TRBJ1-5; unclear D gene. The CDR3 sequence is 14 residues long. V lost 5 bases and J 6 bases, leaving 14 bases between the germline ends. CDR1 is MNHEY and CDR2 is SMNVEV in the germline V gene (reference sequence). CDR3 sequence: CASSPRTDSQPQHF. The CDR3 DNA reads as TGTGCCAGCAGTCCGAGGACGGATAGTCAGCCCCAGCATTTT.

The CDR3 DNA reads TGCGCCAGCAGACCGGCGGGGGCGGACACTGAAGCTTTCTTT. It is translated as CASRPAGADTEAFF. The rearrangement joins TRBV4-1 to TRBJ1-1, with a weak D call TRBD1 (6 bases). This CDR3 is built from 14 residues. V dropped 6 bases and J dropped 3 bases, with 14 bases sitting between them. Looked up from germline, CDR1 is MGHRA and CDR2 is YSYEKL.

The chain couples TRBV5-1 to TRBJ2-1, with D perhaps TRBD2 (7 bases). Germline assignment: CDR1 SGHRS and CDR2 YFSETQ. The CDR3 has 15 residues. V gave up 3 bases and J gave up 7 bases, with 17 bases separating them. CDR3 nucleotides: TGCGCCAGCAGCTCGATGGGGGCTAGCGGTAATGAGCAGTTCTTC. It encodes CASSSMGASGNEQFF.

This chain links TRBV9 with TRBJ1-1; weak D call: TRBD1 (5 bases). The CDR3 runs to 14 residues. Trimming removed 4 bases from V and 0 bases from J, with 10 bases in between. The germline V gene encodes CDR1 SGDLS and CDR2 YYNGEE. The CDR3 here is CASSFGTLNTEAFF. DNA of the CDR3: TGTGCCAGCAGCTTCGGGACTCTGAACACTGAAGCTTTCTTT.

The rearrangement joins TRBV5-4 to TRBJ1-1, with TRBD1 matching 7 bases. V shed 6 bases, J shed 4 bases, and the junction held 9 bases outside the gene matches. This CDR3 is 14 amino acids long. Germline-derived CDR1 and CDR2 are SGHNT and YYREEE (reference sequence). CDR3 in DNA: TGTGCCAGCAACCTGGGACAGACGAGCACTGAAGCTTTCTTT. Translating it yields CASNLGQTSTEAFF.

V gene TRBV2 combines with J gene TRBJ2-2, with 11 positions matching TRBD2. Germline loops: CDR1 SNHLY, CDR2 FYNNEI. V shed 6 bases and J 6 bases; nucleotides not matched to a gene: 9. The CDR3 is 16 amino acids. The CDR3 sequence is CASRTRSGRGSGELFF. The CDR3 nucleotides are TGTGCCAGCAGGACCCGTAGCGGGAGGGGATCCGGGGAGCTGTTTTTT.

The rearrangement uses TRBV7-2 and TRBJ2-1; no clear D gene. CDR1 and CDR2 from the germline V gene are SGHTA and FQGNSA. V was pared by 0 bases and J by 2 bases, with 11 bases between. The CDR3 spans 16 residues. The CDR3 DNA reads TGTGCCAGCAGCTTAGCTGGGGAAGGGACCTACAATGAGCAGTTCTTC. Residues: CASSLAGEGTYNEQFF.

This sequence joins TRBV5-4 and TRBJ2-2, with D perhaps assigned TRBD1 or TRBD2 (5 bases each). The CDR3 has 15 amino acids. V lost 2 bases and J lost 1, with 9 bases in between. The germline V gene has CDR1 SGHNT and CDR2 YYREEE (reference sequence). The CDR3 region is CASSFPGLNTGELFF. The CDR3 nucleotides read TGTGCCAGCAGCTTCCCGGGGCTGAACACCGGGGAGCTGTTTTTT.

Written as DNA, the CDR3 is TGCGCCAGCAGCCAGAATAGCAATCAGCCCCAGCATTTT. Translation gives CASSQNSNQPQHF. The chain combines TRBV4-3 with TRBJ1-5; D not resolved. Trimming shortened V by 3 bases and J by 0 bases, and 3 bases separated the two germline ends. The CDR3 spans 13 residues. The germline gives CDR1 LGHNA, CDR2 YSLEER.

V usage is TRBV21-1 and J usage is TRBJ1-3; the table's D call of TRBD1 was not tested on the DNA. TRBV21-1 is noted as a pseudogene. This CDR3 spans 15 amino acids. The CDR3 bases are TGTGCCAGCGATGGCAGGGCCTTTCGGGGAAACACCATATATTTT. Its translation: CASDGRAFRGNTIYF.

This chain joins TRBV28 and TRBJ1-1; D ambiguous. This CDR3 is built from 11 residues. With 8 bases removed from V and 4 bases from J, the gap between germline ends came to 8 bases. Germline loops: CDR1 MDHEN, CDR2 SYDVKM. CDR3 coding DNA: TGTGCCAGCCTCAAATCCACTGAAGCTTTCTTT. As protein: CASLKSTEAFF.

The chain uses TRBV6-5 and TRBJ1-4; D is uncertain. The V gene lost 5 bases and the J gene lost 6 bases, with 16 bases spanning the gap. CDR1 and CDR2 (germline): MNHEY, SVGAGI. This CDR3 region has 15 residues. CDR3 coding DNA: TGTGCCAGCAGTAAAGGACGGCGGCTCTATGAAAAACTGTTTTTT. It translates to CASSKGRRLYEKLFF.